The 31 T cell receptor beta chains presented below share a single source sample, sequenced in a study of T cell clonality in common variable immunodeficiency. Overall study findings and caveats: Fewer deletions and N-nucleotide insertions were reportedly seen in common variable immunodeficiency TCR beta sequences.

These receptors are not linked to any known antigen. Only in-frame clones appear in the TCRdb table, and some are missing; sequencing was by immunoSEQ multiplex PCR. This sample carries more than 35,000 clones and no singletons, and under 6.5% goes to the top ten. Sequenced material: peripheral blood mononuclear cells. These receptors came from a human donor with common variable immunodeficiency.

This clone was seen at least ten times. The read halts 3 residues ahead of the CDR3 end, with the missing end drawn from the germline J gene. The J gene is TRBJ1-2, the V gene TRBV6-1; TRBD1 matches 11 bases. Per the germline V gene, CDR1 is MNHNS and CDR2 is SASEGT. CDR3 length: 15 amino acids. CDR3: CASSEAGQGARGYTF. CDR3 bases read: TGTGCCAGCAGTGAAGCCGGACAGGGGGCGCGCGGC.

This clone appeared many times. With the read ending 3 residues before the CDR3 end, the germline J gene is used to fill in that end. The V gene is TRBV19, the J gene TRBJ1-2, with 8 bases lining up with TRBD1. The length of the CDR3 is 14 residues. Germline assignment: CDR1 LNHDA and CDR2 SQIVND (reference sequence). The CDR3 spells CASSITTGERGYTF. CDR3 DNA (partial): TGTGCCAGTAGTATAACGACAGGGGAAAGGGGC.

This clone was seen more than once but under ten times. The read comes to an end 3 residues before the CDR3 does, leaving the germline J gene to fill in the end. The V gene is TRBV19, the J gene TRBJ2-1; D is possibly TRBD1 (6 bases). The CDR3 totals 15 residues. Trimming left V 6 bases short and J 2 bases short, with 14 bases between. Germline CDR1 LNHDA, CDR2 SQIVND (reference sequence). CDR3: CASRGRTAPYNEQFF. The covered CDR3 bases are TGTGCCAGTAGAGGCCGGACAGCCCCCTACAATGAG.

This clone was detected many times. The sequenced fragment ends 3 residues before the CDR3 boundary, so the rest is inferred from the germline J gene. J is TRBJ2-3 and V is TRBV4-1; 7 bases align to TRBD1. In germline, CDR1 is MGHRA, CDR2 YSYEKL. The CDR3 runs to 14 residues. V shed 4 bases and J 6 bases; nucleotides not matched to a gene: 7. CDR3 DNA, as far as it was read: TGCGCCAGCAGCCTCCAGACAGGGTCCGATACG. Translating it yields CASSLQTGSDT. The full CDR3 is CASSLQTGSDTQYF.

This clone appeared a few times. The CDR3 is cut off 3 residues early in the read; its end comes from the germline J gene. The V gene is TRBV19, the J gene TRBJ2-3, with 9 nucleotides matching TRBD2. This CDR3 is built from 16 residues. V shed 5 bases and J 7 bases; nucleotides not matched to a gene: 13. Germline V CDR1 and CDR2: LNHDA, SQIVND (reference sequence). The part of the CDR3 DNA that was read is TGTGCCAGTAGTCGTTTAGTAACTAGCGGGTTTTATACG. The encoded protein is CASSRLVTSGFYT. The entire CDR3 sequence reads CASSRLVTSGFYTQYF.

Remarks on this clone: A junction end diverges from the germline sequence, so it may reflect a read error. The read finishes 3 residues shy of the CDR3 end, and the germline J gene is used to complete it. The chain uses TRBV30 and TRBJ2-1; 10 bases are shared with TRBD2. Germline CDR1 is GTSNPN and CDR2 is SVGIG (reference sequence). This CDR3 region has 16 residues. The sequenced part of the CDR3 DNA is TGTGCCTGGGGTGTTAGCAGCGGGGGGGATTACAATGAG. Protein product: CAWGVSSGGDYNE. The full CDR3 protein is CAWGVSSGGDYNEQFF.

This clone has only a few counts. With the read ending 3 residues before the CDR3 end, the germline J gene is used to fill in that end. J is TRBJ2-3 and V is TRBV11-2, with 8 nucleotides matching TRBD2. The CDR3 has 15 amino acids. V trimming: 8 bases; J trimming: 3 bases; junction bases outside the gene matches: 10. Germline assignment: CDR1 SGHAT and CDR2 FQNNGV. CDR3 DNA (partial): TGTGCCAGCCAAAAGCGGGAGTCGAGTACAGATACG. Amino acid sequence: CASQKRESSTDT. The entire CDR3 protein reads CASQKRESSTDTQYF.

Of note for this clone: The read terminates 3 residues before the CDR3 end, so the remaining end is supplied by the germline J gene. This rearrangement joins TRBV18 to TRBJ2-5, with D perhaps TRBD1 (6 bases). CDR1 and CDR2 (germline): KGHSH, LQKENI. CDR3 length: 14 amino acids. V dropped 5 bases and J dropped 4 bases, with 14 bases sitting between them. CDR3 sequence: CASSKPGQPETQYF. The sequenced part of the CDR3 DNA is TGTGCCAGCTCAAAACCGGGACAACCAGAGACC.

In this sample, this clone turned up a few times. CDR3 residues: CASSSSGQPNTEAFF. The part of the CDR3 DNA that was read is TGCGCCAGCAGCTCCTCCGGACAGCCGAACACTGAA. The genes are TRBV5-1 and TRBJ1-1; perhaps TRBD1 as D (6 bases). Coverage ceases 3 residues before the CDR3 finishes, and the germline J gene fills in the end. Per the germline V gene, CDR1 is SGHRS and CDR2 is YFSETQ. The CDR3 is made up of 15 amino acids. V was clipped by 3 bases and J by 1 base, with 13 bases between them.

This clone was picked up many times. The read comes to an end 3 residues before the CDR3 does, leaving the germline J gene to fill in the end. The chain recombines TRBV19 with TRBJ1-2, with D possibly being TRBD1 (6 bases). Germline V gene data show CDR1 as LNHDA and CDR2 as SQIVND (reference sequence). CDR3 length: 14 amino acids. V lost 3 bases and J lost 7, with 15 bases in between. CDR3 residues: CASSIERGPRGYTF. CDR3 bases read: TGTGCCAGTAGTATCGAGCGGGGGCCTCGTGGC.

This clone was picked up a small number of times. Read sequence stops 3 residues before the CDR3 end, and the germline J gene provides the missing end. The V call is TRBV30, the J call TRBJ1-6; tentatively, D is TRBD1 (5 bases). V lost 6 bases, J lost 5 bases, and 17 bases lay in between. Germline loops: CDR1 GTSNPN, CDR2 SVGIG (reference sequence). This CDR3 spans 15 amino acids. The DNA read from the CDR3 is TGTGCCTGTAGTACTACAGGACGTAATAATTCACCC. As protein: CACSTTGRNNSP. In full, the CDR3 is CACSTTGRNNSPLHF. Based on the CDR3 plus reference TRBV30 and TRBJ1-6, the full variable domain is SQTIHQWPATLVQPVGSPLSLECTVEGTSNPNLYWYRQAAGRGLQLLFYSVGIGQISSEVPQNLSASRPQDRQFILSSKKLLLSDSGFYLCACSTTGRNNSPLHFGNGTRLTVT.

This clone appeared a few times. Read coverage stops 3 residues before the CDR3 terminus; the germline J gene supplies the remainder. V is TRBV7-8 and J is TRBJ2-7; 14 nucleotides align to TRBD2. After removal of 4 bases from V and 2 bases from J, the junction contained 1 base not matched to a gene. The CDR3 contains 15 residues. CDR1 is SGHVS, CDR2 FQNEAQ, per germline. The CDR3 bases that were read are TGTGCCAGCAGCTCGGGACTAGCGGGAGCCTACGAG. It encodes CASSSGLAGAYE. The CDR3 reads in full as CASSSGLAGAYEQYF.

This clone was recorded a few times. The CDR3 end lies 3 residues beyond the end of the read and is filled in from the germline J gene. The chain combines TRBV18 with TRBJ1-1, with D maybe TRBD1 (5 bases). Germline CDR1 and CDR2: KGHSH and LQKENI. This CDR3 region has 14 residues. V was trimmed by 3 bases and J by 4 bases, leaving 12 bases between them. The part of the CDR3 DNA that was read is TGTGCCAGCTCACCCGCCGTGGGGGGCACTGAA. Translation gives CASSPAVGGTE. Given in full, the CDR3 is CASSPAVGGTEAFF.

This clone was seen a handful of times. From the germline J gene comes the end of the CDR3, since the read stops 3 residues before it. This chain connects TRBV7-8 to TRBJ2-2; TRBD1 aligns across 7 bases. CDR3 length: 16 residues. Germline CDR1 and CDR2: SGHVS and FQNEAQ. Losses at the gene ends were 0 bases for V and 6 bases for J; bases not matched to a gene: 7. The CDR3 sequence is CASSLASRGSAGELFF. Incomplete CDR3 DNA: TGTGCCAGCAGCTTAGCTTCCAGGGGGAGCGCCGGGGAG. Supplemented by reference TRBV7-8 and TRBJ2-2, the full variable domain reads GAGVSQSPRYKVAKRGQDVALRCDPISGHVSLFWYQQALGQGPEFLTYFQNEAQLDKSGLPSDRFFAERPEGSVSTLKIQRTQQEDSAVYLCASSLASRGSAGELFFGEGSRLTVL.

The table lists this clone with many counts. The CDR3 end is not reached by the read, which stops 3 residues before it; the germline J gene fills it in. The chain combines TRBV2 with TRBJ2-7, with 10 bases identical to TRBD1. The CDR3 runs 17 residues. Trimming cost V 9 bases and J 0 bases; bases outside gene matches: 14. Germline loops: CDR1 SNHLY, CDR2 FYNNEI. The CDR3 here is CASRSGTGVGSSYEQYF. Incomplete CDR3 DNA: TGTGCCAGTCGATCCGGGACAGGGGTCGGGAGCTCCTACGAG. Filled out from reference TRBV2 and TRBJ2-7, the complete variable domain reads EPEVTQTPSHQVTQMGQEVILRCVPISNHLYFYWYRQILGQKVEFLVSFYNNEISEKSEIFDDQFSVERPDGSNFTLKIRSTKLEDSAMYFCASRSGTGVGSSYEQYFGPGTRLTVT.

This clone was recorded a few times. From the germline J gene comes the end of the CDR3, since the read stops 3 residues before it. The chain couples TRBV5-1 to TRBJ2-1, with 8 bases fitting TRBD2. The CDR3 spans 15 residues. Losses at the gene ends were 3 bases for V and 5 bases for J; bases not matched to a gene: 7. Germline CDR1 reads SGHRS; CDR2 reads YFSETQ. The covered CDR3 bases are TGCGCCAGCAGCTGGGAGGTAGCGGGAAACAATGAG. This gives the protein CASSWEVAGNNE. The entire CDR3 reads CASSWEVAGNNEQFF. Variable domain in full (rest from reference TRBV5-1 and TRBJ2-1): KAGVTQTPRYLIKTRGQQVTLSCSPISGHRSVSWYQQTPGQGLQFLFEYFSETQRNKGNFPGRFSGRQFSNSRSEMNVSTLELGDSALYLCASSWEVAGNNEQFFGPGTRLTVL.

Many counts were recorded for this clone. The read ends 3 residues before the CDR3 terminus; that terminus is restored from the germline J gene. This chain links TRBV19 with TRBJ2-3; TRBD1 matches at 7 bases. This CDR3 spans 14 amino acids. Germline CDR1 LNHDA, CDR2 SQIVND (reference sequence). With 6 bases clipped from V and 2 bases from J, the junction kept 5 bases outside the gene matches. Incomplete CDR3 DNA: TGTGCCAGTAGAGAACAGGGGTCCACAGATACG. It is translated as CASREQGSTDT. In full, the CDR3 is CASREQGSTDTQYF.

Here the CDR3 reads CSVAFGSGGTYEQYF. The sequenced part of the CDR3 DNA is TGCAGCGTGGCCTTCGGGAGCGGGGGGACCTACGAG. This rearrangement joins TRBV29-1 to TRBJ2-7, with 9 bases that match TRBD2. The read halts 3 residues ahead of the CDR3 end, with the missing end drawn from the germline J gene. This CDR3 spans 15 amino acids. Germline V CDR1 and CDR2: SQVTM, ANQGSEA. Unmatched junction bases numbered 11, after V lost 6 bases and J lost 2 bases.

The sample holds many counts of this clone. The read finishes 3 residues shy of the CDR3 end, and the germline J gene is used to complete it. This sequence joins TRBV5-1 and TRBJ1-1, with D perhaps TRBD1 (5 bases). Per the germline V gene, CDR1 is SGHRS and CDR2 is YFSETQ. The CDR3 contains 14 residues. CDR3 amino acids: CASSLGSGRGEAFF. CDR3 bases read: TGCGCCAGCAGCTTGGGTTCCGGGCGGGGGGAA. Full variable domain (outside the CDR3, taken from reference TRBV5-1 and TRBJ1-1): KAGVTQTPRYLIKTRGQQVTLSCSPISGHRSVSWYQQTPGQGLQFLFEYFSETQRNKGNFPGRFSGRQFSNSRSEMNVSTLELGDSALYLCASSLGSGRGEAFFGQGTRLTVV.

This clone was observed a few times. The read terminates 3 residues ahead of where the CDR3 ends, so the germline J gene completes it. The V and J genes are TRBV2 and TRBJ1-6; possibly TRBD1 for D (6 bases). The CDR3 is 14 residues long. Trimming left V 6 bases short and J 7 bases short, with 13 bases between. Germline CDR1 reads SNHLY; CDR2 reads FYNNEI. The CDR3 DNA, read in part, is TGTGCCAGCAGGGAGCGGGGGGCCAATTCACCC. Its protein product is CASRERGANSP. The entire CDR3 sequence reads CASRERGANSPLHF.

This clone was observed many times. The read halts 3 residues ahead of the CDR3 end, with the missing end drawn from the germline J gene. The V call is TRBV7-9, the J call TRBJ1-4; TRBD1 matches at 9 bases. The CDR3 contains 14 residues. From germline, CDR1 is SEHNR and CDR2 FQNEAQ (reference sequence). V lost 4 bases to trimming and J lost 8 bases; unmatched junction nucleotides: 5. CDR3 sequence reads: CASSSDRGGEKLFF. The sequenced CDR3 bases are TGTGCCAGCAGCTCGGACAGGGGCGGAGAAAAA.

This clone was seen only a few times. An end of the junction does not agree with germline; a read error may underlie this. The read finishes 3 residues shy of the CDR3 end, and the germline J gene is used to complete it. V usage is TRBV30 and J usage is TRBJ1-6; D is uncertain. Germline values: CDR1 GTSNPN, CDR2 SVGIG (reference sequence). The CDR3 is 14 amino acids. This CDR3 is CAWSGGPGNSTLHF. The CDR3 DNA, read in part, is TGTGCCTGGAGCGGAGGGCCGGGGAATTCAACC.

This clone was seen ten or more times. From the germline J gene comes the end of the CDR3, since the read stops 3 residues before it. The rearrangement joins TRBV4-1 to TRBJ2-7, with 13 bases fitting TRBD2. The CDR3 loop spans 15 amino acids. The ends lost 5 bases at V and 6 bases at J; junction bases unmatched: 7. The V gene's germline CDR1 is MGHRA and CDR2 YSYEKL. CDR3 bases read: TGCGCCAGCAGCACGGGACTAGCGGGGAAAAGCGAG. Translating it yields CASSTGLAGKSE. The whole CDR3 protein is CASSTGLAGKSEQYF.

This clone has at least ten counts. From the germline J gene comes the end of the CDR3, since the read stops 3 residues before it. V usage is TRBV4-2 and J usage is TRBJ2-1; 14 bases line up with TRBD2. The germline V gene encodes CDR1 LGHNA and CDR2 YNFKEQ. The V gene end was trimmed by 3 bases and the J gene end by 6 bases; junction bases not matched to a gene: 7. The CDR3 is 17 amino acids. Here the CDR3 reads CASSQATGTSGSNEQFF. CDR3 DNA (partial): TGTGCCAGCAGCCAGGCCACCGGGACTAGCGGGAGCAATGAG.

This clone was detected ten times or more. The CDR3 loop reads CASSPRAVDSPLHF. The sequenced CDR3 bases are TGTGCCAGCAGCCCAAGGGCAGTCGATTCACCC. The chain carries TRBV7-2 and TRBJ1-6; D remains ambiguous. The CDR3 end lies 3 residues beyond the end of the read and is filled in from the germline J gene. Germline values: CDR1 SGHTA, CDR2 FQGNSA. This CDR3 has 14 amino acids. V lost 5 bases, J lost 8 bases, and 13 bases lay in between.

This clone was seen more than once but under ten times. The CDR3 bases that were read are TGTGCCAGCAGCGTCCGGGTGGACACTGAA. This codes for CASSVRVDTE. The complete CDR3 reads CASSVRVDTEAFF. The chain carries TRBV7-6 and TRBJ1-1; D not certain. With the read ending 3 residues before the CDR3 end, the germline J gene is used to fill in that end. The germline V gene encodes CDR1 SGHVS and CDR2 FNYEAQ. This CDR3 spans 13 amino acids. V lost 5 bases and J 3 bases, leaving 10 bases between the germline ends.

This clone was recorded many times. The CDR3 extends 3 residues past the end of the read, so its final part is completed from the germline J gene. The genes are TRBV19 and TRBJ2-7, with D possibly being TRBD2 (5 bases). The CDR3 contains 13 residues. CDR1 is LNHDA, CDR2 SQIVND, per germline (reference sequence). Trimming left V 1 base short and J 3 bases short, with 7 bases between. Here the CDR3 reads CASSIGLHYEQYF. CDR3 DNA, as far as it was read: TGTGCCAGTAGTATAGGACTACACTACGAG.

In its sample, this clone was seen many times. With the read ending 3 residues before the CDR3 end, the germline J gene is used to fill in that end. This chain connects TRBV29-1 to TRBJ1-1; D is undetermined. V was shortened by 3 bases and J by 4 bases, with 9 bases between the two germline ends. This CDR3 has 12 residues. Germline V gene sequence: CDR1 SQVTM, CDR2 ANQGSEA. CDR3 loop: CSVEEASTEAFF. The CDR3 DNA, read in part, is TGCAGCGTTGAGGAGGCTAGCACTGAA.

This clone was seen many times. From the germline J gene comes the end of the CDR3, since the read stops 3 residues before it. J is TRBJ2-1 and V is TRBV10-3; TRBD2 might be the D (7 bases). Trimming took 3 bases from V and 7 from J, leaving 16 bases between them. The CDR3 has 15 residues. Germline V gives CDR1 ENHRY, CDR2 SYGVKD. CDR3 amino acids: CAISDKVAGANEQFF. The part of the CDR3 DNA that was read is TGTGCCATCAGTGACAAGGTCGCGGGGGCAAATGAG.

Concerning this clone: The read stops 3 residues short of the end of the CDR3; the missing end is completed from the germline J gene. The chain links TRBV6-2 or TRBV6-3 to TRBJ2-5, with 9 bases fitting TRBD1. Unmatched junction bases numbered 7, after V lost 2 bases and J lost 0 bases. The CDR3 consists of 17 residues. Germline V CDR1 and CDR2: MNHEY, SVGEGT. CDR3 sequence: CASSYELGQGYQETQYF. The CDR3 DNA, read in part, is TGTGCCAGCAGTTACGAGCTGGGACAGGGCTACCAAGAGACC.

This clone was recorded at least ten times. The CDR3 is cut off 3 residues early in the read; its end comes from the germline J gene. V gene TRBV7-2 combines with J gene TRBJ2-5; TRBD1 matches at 8 bases. With V trimmed by 2 bases and J by 7 bases, 6 bases remained unmatched. CDR1 and CDR2 from the germline V gene are SGHTA and FQGNSA. This CDR3 has 14 residues. The CDR3 sequence: CASSLSGQGGTQYF. Partial CDR3 DNA: TGTGCCAGCAGCTTATCCGGACAGGGAGGGACC.